A selection of T cell receptor beta chains follows, all from one sample in a study of T cells in Graves' hyperthyroidism and ophthalmopathy. TCRdb re-analysed the multiplex PCR reads in MiXCR, keeping a single row per CDR3 protein. The sample yields about 530,000 distinct CDR3 sequences, 15% to 20% seen once. Sequenced material: blood. The receptor source for this set is a woman between 18 and 29 years old with Graves' ophthalmopathy. Each CDR3 is given with its conserved first and last residue. The D gene is left open where the match is weak. Clone size is not always given. Where it is, it says once, few, many or a class for expanded clones.

few,TRBJ2-1,TRBD2,TRBV9,TGTGCCAGCAGCGTAGGGACTAGCGGATGGGATGAGCAGTTCTTC,CASSVGTSGWDEQFF
many,TRBJ1-2,-,TRBV30,TGTGCCTCGTACGGGACTACTGGCTACACCTTC,CASYGTTGYTF
few,TRBJ1-1,-,TRBV9,TGTGCCAGCAGCGTAGATCTCAGTTCGATCGCAGCTTTCTTT,CASSVDLSSIAAFF
many,TRBJ1-5,TRBD1,TRBV2,TGTGCCAGCAGTGGGGACAGTGGCAATCAGCCCCAGCATTTT,CASSGDSGNQPQHF
many,TRBJ1-1,-,TRBV12-3/TRBV12-4,TGTGCCAGCACCCTGACGGGAACTGAAGCTTTCTTT,CASTLTGTEAFF
many,TRBJ1-2,-,TRBV20-1,TGCAGTGCTAGCCAGGCCAGGGGCTACACCTTC,CSASQARGYTF
many,TRBJ2-1,-,TRBV27,TGTGCCAGCGGGGACGCCCTTAGAGCATCCTACAATGAGCAGTTCTTC,CASGDALRASYNEQFF
few,TRBJ2-2,-,TRBV2,TGTGCTAGCCTATATCTGAACACCGGGGAGCTGTTTTTT,CASLYLNTGELFF
many,TRBJ1-5,-,TRBV27,TGTGCCAGCAGTTTAATCGGGGCAATCAACAATCAGCCCCAGCATTTT,CASSLIGAINNQPQHF
few,TRBJ1-5,-,TRBV19,TGTGCCAGTAGTATAAGTTCCAGGGGCAATCAGCCCCAGCATTTT,CASSISSRGNQPQHF
few,TRBJ2-7,TRBD2,TRBV29-1,TGCAGCGTTGAAGGAAAAGACCGAGGGACTAGCGGGACTTACGAGCAGTACTTC,CSVEGKDRGTSGTYEQYF
many,TRBJ2-7,TRBD2,TRBV27,TGTGCCAGCACTGTACGACTCGCTAGCGGGGGGCCACCCGTTCACTACGAGCAGTACTTC,CASTVRLASGGPPVHYEQYF
-,TRBJ2-3,TRBD2,TRBV9,TGTGCCAGCAGCGTCGACACTAGCGGGGGAGGGGATACGCAGTATTTT,CASSVDTSGGGDTQYF
many,TRBJ2-7,TRBD2,TRBV28,TGTGCCAGCAGTTTACCGACTAGCGGGAGATACGAGCAGTACTTC,CASSLPTSGRYEQYF
-,TRBJ2-7,TRBD1,TRBV27,TGTGCCAGCAACCCCCTGGGACAGGGGGCCTACGAGCAGTACTTC,CASNPLGQGAYEQYF